The T cell receptor (beta chain) under discussion was sequenced for a study of cytomegalovirus exposure and HLA in healthy donors. Findings of the study overall: According to reports, the classifier identified cytomegalovirus status with high specificity and sensitivity. The study listed 164 cytomegalovirus-associated TCR beta chains. According to an earlier analysis, most TCR beta V segments yielded productive rearrangements about 90% or about 30% of the time.

Germline values: CDR1 SGDLS, CDR2 YYNGEE. CDR3 length: 17 amino acids. Trimming removed 4 bases from V and 3 bases from J; junction bases left unmatched: 12. In the PCR, 60 Vbeta and 13 Jbeta primers were used. Sequencing was performed with immunoSEQ multiplex PCR; in TCRdb, only in-frame clones are kept and a portion is missing. The table lists under 150,000 clones, less than 80% of them singletons. Remarks on this clone: Its antigen remains unidentified.

J is TRBJ2-3 and V is TRBV9; 9 positions agree with TRBD1. The sequenced sample was PBMCs. The sequence was obtained from a woman aged 35 to 49 in good health and CMV-seropositive. CDR3 residues: CASSPFTGTGITDTQYF. The CDR3 nucleotides read TGTGCCAGCAGCCCCTTCACCGGGACAGGGATAACAGATACGCAGTATTTT.